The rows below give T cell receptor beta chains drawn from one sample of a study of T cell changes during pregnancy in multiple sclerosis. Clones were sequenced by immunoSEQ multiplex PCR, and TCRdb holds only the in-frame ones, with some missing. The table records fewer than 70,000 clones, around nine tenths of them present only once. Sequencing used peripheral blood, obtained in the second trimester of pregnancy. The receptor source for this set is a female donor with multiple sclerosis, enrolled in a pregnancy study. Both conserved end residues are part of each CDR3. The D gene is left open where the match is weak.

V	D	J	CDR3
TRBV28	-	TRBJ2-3	CASSLILSDTQYF
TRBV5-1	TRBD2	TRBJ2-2	CASSQAGGLAGFAGELFF
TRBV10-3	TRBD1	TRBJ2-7	CAMGGTGSDEQYF
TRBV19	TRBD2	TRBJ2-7	CASSMIRAGAGEQYF
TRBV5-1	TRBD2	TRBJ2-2	CASSTLAGGNTGELFF
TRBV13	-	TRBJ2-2	CASSANNRGAGMIRELFF
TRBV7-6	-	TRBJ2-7	CASSPGNGEQYF
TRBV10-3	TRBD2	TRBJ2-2	CAITPRGLAGENGELFF
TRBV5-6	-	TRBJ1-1	CASSSLLEVTEAFF
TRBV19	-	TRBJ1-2	CASSPGFYGYTF
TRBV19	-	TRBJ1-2	CASSIEVDFYGYTF
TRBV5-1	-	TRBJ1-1	CASSSTRGESEAFF
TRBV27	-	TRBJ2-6	CASSPLGTLINVLTF
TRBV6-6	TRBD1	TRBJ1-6	CASSGQGRDSPLHF
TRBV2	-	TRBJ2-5	CASSAGLQETQYF
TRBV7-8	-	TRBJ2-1	CASSHPSPPSSYNEQFF
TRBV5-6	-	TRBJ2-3	CASSLFSPADTQYF
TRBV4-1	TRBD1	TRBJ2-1	CASSQDQGAYNEQFF
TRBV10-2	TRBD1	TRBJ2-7	CASLIGTGGGRLQYF
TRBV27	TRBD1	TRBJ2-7	CASSPSRGPLSYEQYF
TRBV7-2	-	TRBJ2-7	CASSLNGLAGYEQYF
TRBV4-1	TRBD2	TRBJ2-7	CASSQDTGLAGQYF
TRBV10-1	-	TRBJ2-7	CASSESRAGSYEQYF
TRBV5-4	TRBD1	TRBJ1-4	CASSLNRGQGNEKLFF
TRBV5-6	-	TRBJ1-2	CASKEQRPYGYTF
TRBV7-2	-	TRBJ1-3	CASSLIASSGNTIYF
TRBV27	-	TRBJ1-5	CASSSSAGDSNQPQHF
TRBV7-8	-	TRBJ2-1	CASSLRSGTLTNEQFF
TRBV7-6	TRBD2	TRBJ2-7	CASSGLAGGEQYF
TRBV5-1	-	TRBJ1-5	CASSLDGGERQPQHF
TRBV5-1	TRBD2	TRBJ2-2	CASSFGVDSGIPGELFF
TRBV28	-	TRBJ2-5	CASSLVDRKQETQYF
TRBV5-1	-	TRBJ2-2	CASSTGENTGELFF
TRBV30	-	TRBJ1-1	CAWGGIGTEAFF